This entry is about one TCR beta chain. Its antigen is undetermined. The CDR3 is made up of 15 amino acids. Trimming cost V 5 bases and J 5 bases, with 13 bases left between them. Germline lookup yields CDR1 SNHLY and CDR2 FYNNEI. Clones were read by immunoSEQ multiplex PCR, and TCRdb kept only the in-frame ones, dropping some. The data contain over 25,000 clones, roughly 74% of them singletons. Baseline was the first blood sampling point, followed by cycle 4 day 1 and cycle 7 day 1. This entry belongs to a study of OX40 agonist ivuxolimab in advanced cancers. Study-wide points: At 0.1 to 3.0 mg/kg and by week 6, clonal expansion occurred in CD4+ and CD8+ blood T cells. Expanded clones were, on average, more numerous among CD8+ T cells than CD4+. Clonal expansion was among the lowest in partial responders at 0.1-3.0 mg/kg, especially CD8+.

The clonotype originates from an adult with an advanced solid tumor such as melanoma, head and neck, liver or kidney cancer. This rearrangement joins TRBV2 to TRBJ1-6; perhaps TRBD1 as D (5 bases). The material sequenced was CD4+ or CD8+ T cells sorted from blood, taken in a trial of the OX40 agonist ivuxolimab. CDR3 loop: CASSYQGIDNSPLHF. The CDR3 coding sequence is TGTGCCAGCAGTTACCAGGGAATCGATAATTCACCCCTCCACTTT.